The rows below give T cell receptor beta chains drawn from one sample of a study of technical replicates of blood from several donors. The protocol was immunoSEQ multiplex PCR, while the TCRdb copy is restricted to in-frame clones and leaves out a portion. The table records 50,000 to 70,000 clones, 80% to 90% of them present only once. The sequencing sample was made of PBMCs. Every receptor here comes from a human donor in good health. Some clones in this sample may be carry-over from other donors' samples. Both conserved end residues are part of each CDR3. A D gene is named only where the DNA matches it firmly. Expanded clones are given a class, and other clones once, few, many or no size at all.

TGTGCCAGCAGCGTAGATCTTGGAGGACTAGAGCAGTTCTTC CASSVDLGGLEQFF . TRBV9 . TRBJ2-1
TGTGCCAGCAGCCCCTGGGGGGGGGAGGGGACCCAGTACTTC CASSPWGGEGTQYF TRBD2 TRBV7-3 few TRBJ2-5
TGTGCCAGCAGCTTGCACAAAGGCGGGACCTACGAGCAGTACTTC CASSLHKGGTYEQYF . TRBV7-2 . TRBJ2-7
TGTGCCAGCAGCGTAGTACTAGCGGGAGTGTCAGATCGGGGAAACATTCAGTACTTC CASSVVLAGVSDRGNIQYF TRBD2 TRBV9 . TRBJ2-4
TGTGCCAGCAGCTTGGCCGGGGGGGGCCGGGAGACCCAGTACTTC CASSLAGGGRETQYF TRBD2 TRBV5-6 . TRBJ2-5
TGTGCCAGCAGTGAAGCCTCGAGGGCCGGATGGGGCTACACCTTC CASSEASRAGWGYTF . TRBV6-1 once TRBJ1-2
TGCGCCAGCAGCCAAGATCCCGAGTGGGGACTAGCGAACACCGGGGAGCTGTTTTTT CASSQDPEWGLANTGELFF TRBD2 TRBV4-3 . TRBJ2-2
TGTGCCAGCAGCTTTGGACTAGCGGGAGGGTACGAGCAGTACTTC CASSFGLAGGYEQYF TRBD2 TRBV7-9 . TRBJ2-7
TGTGCCATCAGCGAGACGGGACAGGGAAACACTGAAGCTTTCTTT CAISETGQGNTEAFF TRBD1 TRBV10-3 . TRBJ1-1
TGTGCCAGCAGTGAAGAGGCGTGGGGCAGTAGCTATGGCTACACCTTC CASSEEAWGSSYGYTF . TRBV2 . TRBJ1-2
TGTGCCAGCGGGCGAGGACAGGGGCGCGGGGAGACCCAGTACTTC CASGRGQGRGETQYF TRBD1 TRBV7-8 . TRBJ2-5
TGTGCCAGCAGCGACACCTGGGGAGGGGCCTATGGCTACACCTTC CASSDTWGGAYGYTF . TRBV7-2 . TRBJ1-2
TGTGCCAGCACCCAAGTGGGGGGGAGTGGGGGGAATGAGCAGTTCTTC CASTQVGGSGGNEQFF TRBD2 TRBV27 . TRBJ2-1
TGTGCCAGCTCTGGCCGGGATTACATTCAGTACTTC CASSGRDYIQYF . TRBV27 . TRBJ2-4
TGTGCCAGCAGCTTAGGGCTTAGCGGGCCATCCTACAATGAGCAGTTCTTC CASSLGLSGPSYNEQFF TRBD2 TRBV11-3 . TRBJ2-1
TGTGCCATCAGTGAGGCTAGCGGGGGGGCATACGAGCAGTACTTC CAISEASGGAYEQYF TRBD2 TRBV10-3 . TRBJ2-7
TGTGCCAGCAGCCGACTCTTACAGGGTGGGGCCAACGTCCTGACTTTC CASSRLLQGGANVLTF . TRBV13 . TRBJ2-6
TGTGCCAGCAGCCGCAGCGGGGAGGTTCGAGAAAAACTGTTTTTT CASSRSGEVREKLFF . TRBV4-2 . TRBJ1-4
TGTGCCAGTAGTATAGATAGGTCTAGCGGGAGGGACTACAATGAGCAGTTCTTC CASSIDRSSGRDYNEQFF TRBD2 TRBV19 . TRBJ2-1
TGTGCCAGTAGTATGGGGACAGGGCCGTACAATGAGCAGTTCTTC CASSMGTGPYNEQFF TRBD1 TRBV19 . TRBJ2-1
TGTGCCATCAGTGAGTCGATCGCGCGACTAGCGGGTCACACAGATACGCAGTATTTT CAISESIARLAGHTDTQYF TRBD2 TRBV10-3 . TRBJ2-3
TGTGCCAGCAGCTTCTTACTAGAGGCAGATACGCAGTATTTT CASSFLLEADTQYF . TRBV11-2 . TRBJ2-3
TGTGCCATCAATAAAAAGACTAGCGGGAACTCCTACGAGCAGTACTTC CAINKKTSGNSYEQYF TRBD2 TRBV10-3 . TRBJ2-7
TGTGCCAGCAGCTTAGATCGGACAGGGGGTTTTCATGGCTACACCTTC CASSLDRTGGFHGYTF TRBD1 TRBV11-2 . TRBJ1-2
TGCGCCAGCAGCTTGGAGGGGGTGAGAACCGGGGAGCTGTTTTTT CASSLEGVRTGELFF . TRBV5-1 . TRBJ2-2
TGTGCCTGGAGTGTGGGGGGGCGCAGAGTTGGAAACACCATATATTTT CAWSVGGRRVGNTIYF . TRBV30 . TRBJ1-3
TGTGCCAGCTCACCACCGGGGACAGGGGGCGAGCAGTACTTC CASSPPGTGGEQYF TRBD1 TRBV18 . TRBJ2-7
TGCGCCAGCAGCCCACAACCCCAATCTGGAAACACCATATATTTT CASSPQPQSGNTIYF . TRBV4-3 . TRBJ1-3
TGTGCCAGCAGCCTCCCCGGCCCCGCGGCTGAAGCTTTCTTT CASSLPGPAAEAFF . TRBV5-4 . TRBJ1-1
TGTGCCAGCAGCTTAGCGGAGACAGGCGGCTACGAGCAGTACTTC CASSLAETGGYEQYF . TRBV7-2 . TRBJ2-7